The source of this T cell receptor (beta chain) is a study of shared clonotypes between healthy human individuals. Study-level results: Several donors held about 5% of naive CD4 clonotypes in common. Researchers found naive subsets generally carried larger estimated richness than memory subsets.

The deep-level immunoSEQ assay was used. Sequencing used immunoSEQ multiplex PCR; TCRdb keeps in-frame clones, though not all of them. The table has 600,000 to 700,000 clones, 73% seen once; the top ten hold about 1.8%. The germline V and J ends were trimmed by 3 bases and 1 base, with 6 bases remaining between them. Germline loops: CDR1 SGHVS, CDR2 FQNEAQ. The CDR3 is 14 residues long. Details on this clone: Its antigen is unidentified. A much larger clone differs from this one at a single base, so this may be a read error.

This receptor was identified in a woman aged 25 to 45 in good health. The sequenced sample consisted of memory CD4+ T cells sorted from blood. Subset specified: CD45RA-negative fraction. The rearrangement links TRBV7-8 to TRBJ2-2, with D possibly being TRBD1 (6 bases). The CDR3 region has the DNA TGTGCCAGCAGCTTGGGACAGAACACCGGGGAGCTGTTTTTT. This codes for CASSLGQNTGELFF.